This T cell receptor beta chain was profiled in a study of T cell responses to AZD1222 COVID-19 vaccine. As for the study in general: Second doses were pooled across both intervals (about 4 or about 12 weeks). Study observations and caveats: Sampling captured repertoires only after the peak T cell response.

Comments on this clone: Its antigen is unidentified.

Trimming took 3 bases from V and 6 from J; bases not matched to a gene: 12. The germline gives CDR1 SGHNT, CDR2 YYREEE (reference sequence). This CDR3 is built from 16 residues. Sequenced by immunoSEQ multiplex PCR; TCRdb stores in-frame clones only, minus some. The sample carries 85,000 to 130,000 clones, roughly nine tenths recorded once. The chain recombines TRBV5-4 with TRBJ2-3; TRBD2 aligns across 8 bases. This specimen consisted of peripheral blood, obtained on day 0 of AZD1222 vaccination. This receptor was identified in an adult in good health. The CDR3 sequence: CASSSVSGGSRDTQYF. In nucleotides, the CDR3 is TGTGCCAGCAGCTCAGTGAGCGGGGGAAGCCGGGATACGCAGTATTTT.